The 13 T cell receptor beta chains listed next were all sequenced from one sample in a study of human T cells and chemical hapten exposure. From the RACE reads, TCRdb called clonotypes with MiXCR, one entry per CDR3 protein. The sample yields some 36,000 distinct CDR3 sequences, 9% to 9.5% seen once. Time point indicated: patch test 3, about 24 weeks after DPC sensitization. As for treatment: therapeutic diphenylcyclopropenone sensitization with weekly scalp DPC. Blood, whole and unfractionated, served as the source for total RNA extraction. Specimen: whole blood, collected in connection with sensitization to the hapten diphenylcyclopropenone (DPC). The receptors were sampled from a man aged 50 to 60 with alopecia areata. Some clones in this sample may be carry-over from other donors' samples.

There are a few counts of this clonotype. This chain connects TRBV18 to TRBJ2-1; D is unclear. This CDR3 contains 15 residues. V lost 6 bases to trimming and J lost 4 bases, with 16 bases between them. Germline lookup yields CDR1 KGHSH and CDR2 LQKENI. The CDR3 region has the DNA TGTGCCAGCTCTCAAAACCTCGACCCTTACAATGAGCAGTTCTTC. Amino acid sequence: CASSQNLDPYNEQFF.

The chain couples TRBV21-1 to TRBJ2-1; the D call TRBD2 from the table was never checked on the DNA. TRBV21-1 has pseudogene status. The CDR3 covers 19 residues. The CDR3 DNA reads TGTGCCAGCAGCAACGAAGGACTAGCGGGGGGACATCCTAGGGATGAGCAGTTCTTC. Its protein is CASSNEGLAGGHPRDEQFF.

This clonotype has at least ten counts. V is TRBV20-1 and J is TRBJ2-1; 11 nucleotides match TRBD2. This CDR3 is built from 15 residues. The ends lost 6 bases at V and 5 bases at J; junction bases unmatched: 9. Germline lookup yields CDR1 DFQATT and CDR2 SNEGSKA (reference sequence). The CDR3 reads CSASTSGRLHNEQFF. CDR3 nucleotide sequence: TGCAGTGCAAGTACTAGCGGGAGACTCCACAATGAGCAGTTCTTC.

Of note for this clonotype: A much larger clonotype is one base distant, so this may be a read error. The genes are TRBV29-1 and TRBJ2-6; tentatively, D is TRBD1 or TRBD2 (5 bases each). Germline CDR1 is SQVTM and CDR2 is ANQGSEA. CDR3 size: 15 residues. The CDR3 nucleotides read TGCAGCGCTGAACTCGGGGCAGATGGGGCCAACGTCCTGACTTTC. Protein product: CSAELGADGANVLTF.

This clonotype was seen at least ten times. This CDR3 is CASSPRQIWGAGSYEQYF. CDR3 DNA: TGTGCCAGCTCACCTCGACAGATCTGGGGGGCGGGCTCCTACGAGCAGTACTTC. This chain links TRBV18 with TRBJ2-7; the D call may be TRBD1 or TRBD2 (6 bases each). Trimming cost V 3 bases and J 0 bases, with 21 bases left between them. CDR3 length: 18 amino acids. Germline assignment: CDR1 KGHSH and CDR2 LQKENI.

This clonotype was found many times. This sequence joins TRBV7-3 and TRBJ2-1; TRBD2 matches 13 bases. CDR3 length: 16 residues. Germline V gene sequence: CDR1 SGHTA, CDR2 FQGTGA. Trimming removed 1 base from V and 7 bases from J; junction bases left unmatched: 4. CDR3 bases: TGTGCCAGCAGCTTAATCACTAGCGGGAGGGTTAATGAGCAGTTCTTC. This codes for CASSLITSGRVNEQFF.

Ten or more counts support this clonotype. This chain joins TRBV19 and TRBJ2-2, with D perhaps matching TRBD2 (5 bases). Trimming pared 11 bases from V and 4 bases from J, leaving 17 bases between. The V gene's germline CDR1 is LNHDA and CDR2 SQIVND (reference sequence). This CDR3 has 14 residues. CDR3 region: CAGSSGLGTGELFF. The CDR3, as DNA: TGTGCCGGATCCTCCGGACTGGGCACCGGGGAGCTGTTTTTT.

This clonotype has a handful of counts. V gene TRBV29-1 combines with J gene TRBJ2-7; D is perhaps TRBD1 or TRBD2 (5 bases each). The length of the CDR3 is 13 residues. Trimming left V 4 bases short and J 11 bases short, with 21 bases between. Germline values: CDR1 SQVTM, CDR2 ANQGSEA. The CDR3 region has the DNA TGCAGCGTTGGGGTTAGGGGAGAAAGAAATGAGTACTTC. It encodes CSVGVRGERNEYF.

The chain couples TRBV4-1 to TRBJ2-3; D may be TRBD2 (6 bases). Germline V CDR1 and CDR2: MGHRA, YSYEKL. The CDR3 covers 15 residues. Trimming removed 2 bases at V and 2 bases at J, with 11 bases between. CDR3 loop: CASSQTGTPTDTQYF. The CDR3 DNA follows: TGCGCCAGCAGCCAAACCGGGACTCCCACAGATACGCAGTATTTT.

This clonotype was seen only a few times. The chain recombines TRBV2 with TRBJ2-1, with 8 bases lining up with TRBD1. J gave up 1 base and V 2 bases, and 1 base lay outside the gene matches. Germline V CDR1 and CDR2: SNHLY, FYNNEI. The CDR3 runs 15 residues. The chain's CDR3 is CASSEQGASYNEQFF. CDR3 coding DNA: TGTGCCAGCAGTGAACAGGGGGCATCCTACAATGAGCAGTTCTTC.

This clonotype appeared many times. The rearrangement uses TRBV11-3 and TRBJ2-1; TRBD2 matches 10 bases. Germline CDR1 is SGHNT and CDR2 is YENEEA. CDR3 length equals 16 residues. V gave up 4 bases and J gave up 7 bases; unmatched junction bases: 10. CDR3 loop: CASSSLTSGISNEQFF. DNA of the CDR3: TGTGCCAGCAGCTCTCTCACTAGCGGGATATCGAATGAGCAGTTCTTC.

This clonotype was seen ten or more times. In nucleotides, the CDR3 is TGTGCCAGCGGGGGCTCTACGTGGACAGATAGCAATCAGCCCCAGCATTTT. Translated: CASGGSTWTDSNQPQHF. The chain is built from TRBV6-2 or TRBV6-3 and TRBJ1-5, with D tentatively TRBD1 (6 bases). Germline CDR1 reads MNHEY; CDR2 reads SVGEGT. This CDR3 is built from 17 residues. Trimming removed 8 bases from V and 0 bases from J, with 20 bases in between.

V is TRBV7-2 and J is TRBJ2-7; D is unresolved. This CDR3 comprises 14 residues. Germline V CDR1 and CDR2: SGHTA, FQGNSA. The germline V and J ends were trimmed by 4 bases and 6 bases, with 16 bases remaining between them. CDR3 in amino acids: CASSSPSTWGEQYF. CDR3 in DNA: TGTGCCAGCAGCTCCCCATCCACGTGGGGCGAGCAGTACTTC.